This T cell receptor (beta chain) was observed in a study of blood T cell repertoires in COVID-19. Study information: Samples came from the United States, Italy and Spain, spanning acute and convalescent COVID-19. Sample material is recorded as cDNA or gDNA derived from T cells, B-cell-depleted T cells, or PBMCs.

Per the original methods: Nucleated cell counts were estimated from reference gene primer amplification. This table comes from immunoSEQ multiplex PCR, and its TCRdb copy is limited to in-frame clones, with some not included. That table furnishes V, J and clone size, whereas the DNA furnished D and trimming. The table has about 530,000 clones, about 88% seen once. Germline loops: CDR1 LGHNT, CDR2 FRNRAP. The CDR3 covers 13 residues. Trimming shortened V by 8 bases and J by 9 bases, and 17 bases separated the two germline ends. Seattle researchers signed up patients amid active infection and tracked them longitudinally.

The TCR originated in a woman in her forties or fifties with COVID-19, enrolled during active disease. The chain links TRBV12-5 to TRBJ1-5, with no clear D. The specimen was peripheral blood. The CDR3 loop is CASTYNEAVPQHF. CDR3 sequence (DNA): TGTGCTAGTACCTATAATGAGGCAGTGCCCCAGCATTTT.